This is a list of T cell receptor beta chains from one sample in a study of shared T cell receptors in the human thymus. Assay: immunoSEQ multiplex PCR; the TCRdb copy retains only in-frame clones and omits some. The data show 700,000 to 750,000 clones, 75% to 90% seen once. The same sample was also used in a study of human thymus T cells.

What was sequenced was thymocytes. The receptors derive from a girl less than two years old with a congenital heart defect. CDR3s include the opening cysteine and the closing phenylalanine or tryptophan. The D gene is left open where the match is weak. Clone size is shown for a subset of rows, as once, few, many or a class of expanded clone.

J gene	D gene	clone size	V gene	CDR3 DNA	CDR3 protein
TRBJ1-3	NA	NA	TRBV7-2	TGTGCCAGCAGGACGAGGGATCTGAACACCATATATTTT	CASRTRDLNTIYF
TRBJ2-7	TRBD1	NA	TRBV2	TGTGCCAGCAGTGAAAAGGACAGGACAACCTACGAGCAGTACTTC	CASSEKDRTTYEQYF
TRBJ1-5	NA	NA	TRBV6-1	TGTGCCAGCAGTGTCCACAGGCGGGGTAATCAGCCCCAGCATTTT	CASSVHRRGNQPQHF
TRBJ1-1	TRBD1	NA	TRBV6-5	TGTGCCAGCACAGGGGGCGGGTCGGAAGCTTTCTTT	CASTGGGSEAFF
TRBJ1-1	NA	NA	TRBV5-1	TGCGCCAGCAGCTTGACAGAGGGGGACACTGAAGCTTTCTTT	CASSLTEGDTEAFF
TRBJ1-1	TRBD1	NA	TRBV19	TGTGCCAGTAGAGCCCGGACAGGCGGTTTTGAGGGCACTGAAGCTTTCTTT	CASRARTGGFEGTEAFF
TRBJ2-3	TRBD2	NA	TRBV19	TGTGCCAGTAACCCCGAAGGGACTAGGAGGATCGCAGATACGCAGTATTTT	CASNPEGTRRIADTQYF
TRBJ1-6	TRBD1	NA	TRBV27	TGTGCCAGCACTTGGACGACAGGGGACAGGGGTAATTCACCCCTCCACTTT	CASTWTTGDRGNSPLHF
TRBJ1-6	NA	NA	TRBV5-1	TGCGCCAGCAGCTTGATAGGGGGAAATATCCGGACACCGCTAAGCTCCTATAATTCACCCCTCCACTTT	CASSLIGGNIRTPLSSYNSPLHF
TRBJ1-1	NA	NA	TRBV5-8	TGTGCCAGCAGCTTGGACAGGGCAATGAACACTGAAGCTTTCTTT	CASSLDRAMNTEAFF
TRBJ2-7	TRBD1	NA	TRBV7-2	TGTGCCAGCAACCCAAGCTGGGGGTCTTACAGGGGGCAGTACTTC	CASNPSWGSYRGQYF
TRBJ2-7	NA	NA	TRBV27	TGTGCCAGCAGCCTAAAGGCCCAGACAGGCCCCTTCAGCGAGCAGTACTTC	CASSLKAQTGPFSEQYF
TRBJ2-3	NA	NA	TRBV6-5	TGTGCCAGCAGTACGGGACTTTCCACAGATACGCAGTATTTT	CASSTGLSTDTQYF
TRBJ2-5	NA	NA	TRBV12-5	TGTGCTAGTGGTTTGATGGGAGTCCGGGAGACCCAGTACTTC	CASGLMGVRETQYF
TRBJ1-5	NA	once	TRBV28	TGTGCCAGCAGTTTGCGTCCCAGGGGAAAATATAGCAATCAGCCCCAGCATTTT	CASSLRPRGKYSNQPQHF
TRBJ2-1	NA	NA	TRBV5-6	TGTGCCAGCAAATGGGGGGGGGCCAATGAGCAGTTCTTC	CASKWGGANEQFF
TRBJ1-1	TRBD1	few	TRBV2	TGTGCCAACCCTGTAGGGACAGGACCTTTCTTT	CANPVGTGPFF
TRBJ1-6	NA	once	TRBV15	TGTGCCACCAGCGCAGGGCCCAAACAAACTTCCACACGCGATTCACCCCTCCACTTT	CATSAGPKQTSTRDSPLHF
TRBJ2-1	TRBD2	once	TRBV19	TGTGCCAGTAGTATCCTAGCGGGGGGGCCCTCCCCACCGAGCTCCTACAATGAGCAGTTCTTC	CASSILAGGPSPPSSYNEQFF
TRBJ1-2	NA	NA	TRBV5-1	TGCGCCAGCAGCTTGCTGGGTAGCCCAAAGGAGTGCAGGGGTCGTCACTATGGCTACACCTTC	CASSLLGSPKECRGRHYGYTF
TRBJ1-1	TRBD1	NA	TRBV27	TGTGCCAGCAGAACTAACAGGGGGGGTGAAGCTTTCTTT	CASRTNRGGEAFF
TRBJ1-1	TRBD1	NA	TRBV6-5	TGTGCCAGCAGTTACCGCCGGGACAGGGCTGAAGCTTTCTTT	CASSYRRDRAEAFF
TRBJ1-2	NA	NA	TRBV28	TGTGCCAGCATCGGGGGAGTAAATGGCTACACCTTC	CASIGGVNGYTF
TRBJ2-1	TRBD1	NA	TRBV6-5	TGTGCCAGCAGTTCCAGGGGGCAAGGCAATGAGCAGTTCTTC	CASSSRGQGNEQFF
TRBJ2-5	NA	once	TRBV4-1	TGCGCCAGCAGCCAAGAAACGTCGCAGGAGACCCAGTACTTC	CASSQETSQETQYF
TRBJ2-1	NA	NA	TRBV5-1	TGCGCCAGCAGCTTGAGGGGCAGGGAGGACTCCTACAATGAGCAGTTCTTC	CASSLRGREDSYNEQFF
TRBJ2-1	NA	NA	TRBV9	TGTGCCAGCAGCGTAGGGTCGACTAATGAGCAGTTCTTC	CASSVGSTNEQFF
TRBJ1-2	TRBD1	NA	TRBV6-6	TGTGCCAGCAGGTACAGGGGGCAACGGGGCTATGGCTACACCTTC	CASRYRGQRGYGYTF
TRBJ1-2	TRBD1	NA	TRBV6-5	TGTGCCAGCAGTGACAGGGGGCGAGGCTACACCTTC	CASSDRGRGYTF
TRBJ1-4	TRBD1	NA	TRBV2	TGTGCCAGCAGTGACGGCAGGGGGGATGAAAAACTGTTTTTT	CASSDGRGDEKLFF
TRBJ1-1	NA	NA	TRBV19	TGTGCCAGTAGCCCGCTTGGGGAGCCCGGGACACAGAACACTGAAGCTTTCTTT	CASSPLGEPGTQNTEAFF
TRBJ2-7	NA	once	TRBV19	TGTGCCAGTAGTATTGGGGGGGGCAGGGGATACGAGCAGTACTTC	CASSIGGGRGYEQYF
TRBJ1-4	TRBD1	NA	TRBV7-2	TGTGCCAGCAAAGGGGGCTCTAATGAAAAACTGTTTTTT	CASKGGSNEKLFF
TRBJ1-1	NA	NA	TRBV7-9	TGTGCCAGCAGCTTCGACAGCTCCACTGAAGCTTTCTTT	CASSFDSSTEAFF
TRBJ2-1	NA	NA	TRBV6-7	TGTGCCAGCAGTCCCGGACAAGGCCAATACAATGAGCAGTTCTTC	CASSPGQGQYNEQFF
TRBJ1-2	TRBD1	NA	TRBV18	TGTGCCAGCTCACCACCGGAAGGGGGCGCCGGAAACTATGGCTACACCTTC	CASSPPEGGAGNYGYTF
TRBJ1-6	TRBD1	NA	TRBV19	TGTGCCAGTAGTATAGGACAGGGGGCAGGTTCACCCCTCCACTTT	CASSIGQGAGSPLHF
TRBJ1-1	NA	NA	TRBV15	TGTGCCACCAGCAGAGATCTCAGGACACAAAGTTTGAACACTGAAGCTTTCTTT	CATSRDLRTQSLNTEAFF
TRBJ2-7	NA	NA	TRBV12-5	TGTGCTAGTGGTTTGTATGCAGGGGATGGCTACGAGCAGTACTTC	CASGLYAGDGYEQYF
TRBJ2-3	TRBD1	NA	TRBV10-3	TGTGCCATCAGTGACTTGGATCGGGACAGGACCCCTAGCACAGATACGCAGTATTTT	CAISDLDRDRTPSTDTQYF
TRBJ2-2	NA	NA	TRBV4-1	TGCGCCAGCAGCCAAGACAGCGGGGGGACAGGCGGGGAGCTGTTTTTT	CASSQDSGGTGGELFF
TRBJ2-5	TRBD2	NA	TRBV5-6	TGTGCCAGCAGCTGGATTGTGGGGGGGAGGGGAGAGACCCAGTACTTC	CASSWIVGGRGETQYF
TRBJ2-2	NA	NA	TRBV5-1	TGCGCCAGCAGCTTGGATGAGGACAGACTCCCGACCGGGGAGCTGTTTTTT	CASSLDEDRLPTGELFF
TRBJ1-2	TRBD1	once	TRBV29-1	TGCAGCGCCGAGGGTACAGGGGGTGATAATGGCTACACCTTC	CSAEGTGGDNGYTF
TRBJ2-4	TRBD1	NA	TRBV9	TGTGCCAGCAGCGTAGCTCCTACCCCCGACAGGGTGGGCATTCAGTACTTC	CASSVAPTPDRVGIQYF
TRBJ2-5	NA	NA	TRBV19	TGTGCCAGTAGACTAGGAGGTGCGGAGACCCAGTACTTC	CASRLGGAETQYF
TRBJ1-5	NA	NA	TRBV19	TGTGCCAGTAGTACTCCGGGGGGTTCTCAGCCCCAGCATTTT	CASSTPGGSQPQHF
TRBJ2-2	TRBD1	NA	TRBV19	TGTGCCAGTAGTAACCCCAAGGGGGCAGCGAACACCGGGGAGCTGTTTTTT	CASSNPKGAANTGELFF